The 16 T cell receptor beta chains listed next were all sequenced from one sample in a study of blood T cell repertoires in COVID-19. Only in-frame clones appear in the TCRdb table, and some are missing; sequencing was by immunoSEQ multiplex PCR. The data show about 210,000 clones, approximately 90% seen once. What was sequenced was PBMCs or T cells enriched from blood (not recorded which). These receptors were collected from a man younger than 35 with acute COVID-19.

The chain recombines TRBV24-1 with TRBJ2-4, with D tentatively TRBD2 (6 bases). CDR1 is KGHDR and CDR2 is SFDVKD in the germline V gene. V was shortened by 3 bases and J by 1 base, with 9 bases between the two germline ends. CDR3 length: 15 amino acids. The CDR3 DNA reads TGTGCCACCAGTGATACGGAGGGTGCCAAAAACATTCAGTACTTC. Translating it yields CATSDTEGAKNIQYF.

This chain uses TRBV27 with TRBJ1-5; D might be TRBD1 (5 bases). This CDR3 is built from 17 residues. Germline loops: CDR1 MNHEY, CDR2 SMNVEV (reference sequence). V lost 5 bases, J lost 0 bases, and 17 bases lay in between. The CDR3 loop reads CASSPRTRPYSNQPQHF. The CDR3 region has the DNA TGTGCCAGCAGTCCCCGGACAAGGCCTTATAGCAATCAGCCCCAGCATTTT.

The V call is TRBV6-2 or TRBV6-3, the J call TRBJ1-1; TRBD1 aligns across 7 bases. This CDR3 comprises 15 residues. The V gene end was trimmed by 5 bases and the J gene end by 1 base; junction bases not matched to a gene: 7. CDR1 is MNHEY, CDR2 SVGEGT, per germline. The CDR3 loop is CASSDTGQKNTEAFF. The CDR3 DNA reads TGTGCCAGCAGTGACACGGGACAGAAGAACACTGAAGCTTTCTTT.

The V gene is TRBV28, the J gene TRBJ1-3, with D perhaps TRBD1 (5 bases). Germline-derived CDR1 and CDR2 are MDHEN and SYDVKM. Trimming stripped 5 bases from V and 8 bases from J, with 16 bases between. The length of the CDR3 is 14 residues. The CDR3 DNA reads TGTGCCAGCAGTGCGCAGGGTTTGGGTGACACCATATATTTT. Encoded protein: CASSAQGLGDTIYF.

Only one count was recorded for this clone. The chain uses TRBV10-3 and TRBJ2-7; 12 bases map to TRBD1. Germline trimming cut 8 bases from V and 7 bases from J; bases unmatched to any gene: 15. The CDR3 extends over 16 amino acids. Germline lookup yields CDR1 ENHRY and CDR2 SYGVKD. In DNA form, the CDR3 reads TGTGCCATCGGGGCCCAGGAGGGGACAGGGGGCCTTGAGCAGTACTTC. Translation: CAIGAQEGTGGLEQYF.

The chain recombines TRBV21-1 with TRBJ1-5; TRBD1, as called in the table, went unchecked against the DNA. TRBV21-1 is assigned pseudogene status. CDR3 size: 17 residues. Written as DNA, the CDR3 is TGTGCCAGCAGCAATTCGGGACAGGGATTTAGCAATCAGCCCCAGCATTTT. Residues: CASSNSGQGFSNQPQHF.

The gene calls are TRBV4-2 and TRBJ2-5; maybe TRBD1 (6 bases). Germline CDR1 reads LGHNA; CDR2 reads YNFKEQ. CDR3 size: 14 residues. Trimming removed 0 bases at V and 5 bases at J, with 10 bases between. The CDR3 here is CASSQDPGAETQYF. The DNA for the CDR3 is TGTGCCAGCAGCCAAGATCCAGGGGCGGAGACCCAGTACTTC.

The rearrangement links TRBV19 to TRBJ1-6; D is unresolved. The V end was cut by 1 base, the J end by 4 bases, with 14 bases between. The CDR3 is 17 amino acids. Germline assignment: CDR1 LNHDA and CDR2 SQIVND (reference sequence). The chain's CDR3 is CASSIGPTGGYNSPLHF. The CDR3 bases are TGTGCCAGTAGTATAGGTCCAACCGGCGGGTATAATTCACCCCTCCACTTT.

The genes are TRBV28 and TRBJ2-3; 10 bases map to TRBD2. The V segment lost 7 bases and the J segment 0 bases; nucleotides outside the gene matches: 10. This CDR3 is 17 amino acids long. Germline CDR1 and CDR2: MDHEN and SYDVKM. The CDR3 loop is CASKSPTSGASTDTQYF. CDR3 DNA: TGTGCCAGCAAATCTCCAACTAGCGGGGCTAGCACAGATACGCAGTATTTT. The full variable domain, completed using reference TRBV28 and TRBJ2-3, is DVKVTQSSRYLVKRTGEKVFLECVQDMDHENMFWYRQDPGLGLRLIYFSYDVKMKEKGDIPEGYSVSREKKERFSLILESASTNQTSMYLCASKSPTSGASTDTQYFGPGTRLTVL.

This chain uses TRBV5-4 with TRBJ1-4; 9 nucleotides line up with TRBD1. Per the germline V gene, CDR1 is SGHNT and CDR2 is YYREEE (reference sequence). Germline trimming cut 4 bases from V and 7 bases from J; bases unmatched to any gene: 14. This CDR3 is built from 17 residues. CDR3 nucleotides: TGTGCCAGCAGCCCGTCCCGGGACAGGGAGGAGGGTGAAAAACTGTTTTTT. Encoded protein: CASSPSRDREEGEKLFF.

The chain recombines TRBV28 with TRBJ2-7; TRBD2 aligns across 7 bases. The length of the CDR3 is 13 residues. Germline V lookup: CDR1 MDHEN, CDR2 SYDVKM. The V segment lost 5 bases and the J segment 3 bases; nucleotides outside the gene matches: 4. The CDR3 loop reads CASSGGRGYEQYF. The CDR3 bases are TGTGCCAGCAGTGGCGGGAGAGGCTACGAGCAGTACTTC.

The chain links TRBV9 to TRBJ1-4; D perhaps matches TRBD1 (5 bases). Trimming removed 5 bases at V and 1 base at J, with 12 bases between. CDR3 length: 15 residues. The germline gives CDR1 SGDLS, CDR2 YYNGEE. CDR3 in amino acids: CASSPYRRTNEKLFF. In DNA, the CDR3 is TGTGCCAGCAGTCCATACAGGAGAACTAATGAAAAACTGTTTTTT.

The gene calls are TRBV27 and TRBJ2-7, with D possibly being TRBD2 (6 bases). V lost 4 bases to trimming and J lost 3 bases, with 13 bases between them. The CDR3 loop spans 14 amino acids. Germline values: CDR1 MNHEY, CDR2 SMNVEV (reference sequence). CDR3 protein: CASSSLASIYEQYF. The CDR3 DNA reads TGTGCCAGCAGTTCTCTAGCGAGTATCTACGAGCAGTACTTC.

V usage is TRBV27 and J usage is TRBJ1-3; D is unresolved. Trimming pared 5 bases from V and 8 bases from J, leaving 28 bases between. CDR1 and CDR2 from the germline V gene are MNHEY and SMNVEV (reference sequence). The CDR3 runs to 18 residues. DNA of the CDR3: TGTGCCAGCAGTCCGTTTTTCGGCTCCGGCGGGAATCGGTACACCATATATTTT. This codes for CASSPFFGSGGNRYTIYF.

V is TRBV28 and J is TRBJ2-1; 12 nucleotides agree with TRBD1. Per the germline V gene, CDR1 is MDHEN and CDR2 is SYDVKM. The V gene end was trimmed by 2 bases and the J gene end by 0 bases; junction bases not matched to a gene: 5. The CDR3 has 18 residues. As DNA, the CDR3 is TGTGCCAGCAGTTTAACGGGACAGGGGGCTACCTCCTACAATGAGCAGTTCTTC. Its translation is CASSLTGQGATSYNEQFF.

The table lists this clone with many counts. The chain couples TRBV4-3 to TRBJ1-6, with D hard to call. V was pared by 1 base and J by 0 bases, with 13 bases between. This CDR3 region has 18 residues. Germline assignment: CDR1 LGHNA and CDR2 YSLEER. The CDR3 sequence: CASSQALLYSSYNSPLHF. CDR3 in DNA: TGCGCCAGCAGCCAAGCACTTTTGTACAGCTCCTATAATTCACCCCTCCACTTT.